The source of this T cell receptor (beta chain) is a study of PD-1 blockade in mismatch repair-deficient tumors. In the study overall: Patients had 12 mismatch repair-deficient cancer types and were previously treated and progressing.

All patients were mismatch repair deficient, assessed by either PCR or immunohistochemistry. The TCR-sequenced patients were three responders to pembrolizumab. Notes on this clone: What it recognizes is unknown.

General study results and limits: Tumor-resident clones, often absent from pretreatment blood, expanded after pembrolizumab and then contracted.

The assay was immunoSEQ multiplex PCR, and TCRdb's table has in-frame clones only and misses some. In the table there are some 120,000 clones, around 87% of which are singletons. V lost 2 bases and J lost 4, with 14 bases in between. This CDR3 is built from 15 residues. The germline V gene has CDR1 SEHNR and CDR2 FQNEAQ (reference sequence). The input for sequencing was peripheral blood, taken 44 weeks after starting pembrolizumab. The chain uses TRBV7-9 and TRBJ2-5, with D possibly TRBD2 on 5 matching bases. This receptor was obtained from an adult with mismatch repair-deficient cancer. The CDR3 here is CASSLTGPAGETQYF. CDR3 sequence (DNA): TGTGCCAGCAGCTTAACCGGCCCCGCGGGAGAGACCCAGTACTTC.